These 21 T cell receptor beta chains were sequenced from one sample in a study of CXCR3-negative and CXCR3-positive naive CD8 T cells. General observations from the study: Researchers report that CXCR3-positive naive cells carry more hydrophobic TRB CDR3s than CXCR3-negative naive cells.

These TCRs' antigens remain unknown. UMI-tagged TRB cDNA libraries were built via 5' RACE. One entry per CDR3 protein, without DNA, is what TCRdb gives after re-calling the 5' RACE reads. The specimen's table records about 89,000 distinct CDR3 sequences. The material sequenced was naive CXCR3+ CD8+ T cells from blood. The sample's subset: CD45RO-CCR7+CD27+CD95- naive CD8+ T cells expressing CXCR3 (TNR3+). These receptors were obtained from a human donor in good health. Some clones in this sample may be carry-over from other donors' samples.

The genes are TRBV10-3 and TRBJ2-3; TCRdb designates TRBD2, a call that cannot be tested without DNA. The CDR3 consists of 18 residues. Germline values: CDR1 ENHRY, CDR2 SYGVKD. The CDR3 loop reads CAISESRGLAGDTDTQYF.

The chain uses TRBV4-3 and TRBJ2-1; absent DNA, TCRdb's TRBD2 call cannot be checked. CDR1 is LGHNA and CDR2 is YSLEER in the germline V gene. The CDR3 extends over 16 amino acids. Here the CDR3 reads CASSLTVAGSYNEQFF.

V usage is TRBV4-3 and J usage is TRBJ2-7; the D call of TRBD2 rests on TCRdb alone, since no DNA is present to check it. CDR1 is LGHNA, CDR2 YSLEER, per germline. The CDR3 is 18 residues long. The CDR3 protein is CASSQDQLASGTLYEQYF.

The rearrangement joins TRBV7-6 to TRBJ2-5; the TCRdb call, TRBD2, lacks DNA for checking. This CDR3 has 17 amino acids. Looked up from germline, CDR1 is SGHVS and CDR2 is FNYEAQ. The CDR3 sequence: CASNIGLAGEYGETQYF.

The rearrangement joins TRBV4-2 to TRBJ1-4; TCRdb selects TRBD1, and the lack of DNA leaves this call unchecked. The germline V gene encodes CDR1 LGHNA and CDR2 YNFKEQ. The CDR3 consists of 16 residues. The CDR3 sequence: CASSQEGGQGGEKLFF.

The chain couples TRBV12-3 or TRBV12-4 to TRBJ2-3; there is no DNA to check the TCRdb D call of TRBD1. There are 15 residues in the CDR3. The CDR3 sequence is CASTSGTGGSDTQYF.

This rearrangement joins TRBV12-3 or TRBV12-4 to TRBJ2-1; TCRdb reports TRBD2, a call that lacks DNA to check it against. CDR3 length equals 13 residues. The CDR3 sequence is CASNLAGASEQFF.

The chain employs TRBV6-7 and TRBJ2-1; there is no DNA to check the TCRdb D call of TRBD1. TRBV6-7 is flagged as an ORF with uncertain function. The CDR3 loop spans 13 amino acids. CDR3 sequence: CASSPPVSGEQFF.

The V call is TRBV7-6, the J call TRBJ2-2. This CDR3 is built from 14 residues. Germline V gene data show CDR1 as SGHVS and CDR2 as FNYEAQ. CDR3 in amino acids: CASSLDMVTGELFF.

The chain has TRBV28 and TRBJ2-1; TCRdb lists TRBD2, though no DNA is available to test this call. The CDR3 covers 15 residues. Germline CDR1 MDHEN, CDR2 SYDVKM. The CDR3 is CASSPEVQSHNEQFF.

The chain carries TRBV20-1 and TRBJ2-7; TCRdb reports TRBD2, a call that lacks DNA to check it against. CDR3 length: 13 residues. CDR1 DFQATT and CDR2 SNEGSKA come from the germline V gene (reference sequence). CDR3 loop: CSATGTLSYEQYF.

This chain's CDR3 is CASRSGGGELFF. The chain combines TRBV12-3 or TRBV12-4 with TRBJ2-2. The CDR3 runs to 12 residues.

CDR3 sequence reads: CATRPEGVPEAFF. The chain recombines TRBV15 with TRBJ1-1; lacking DNA, the TRBD1 call made by TCRdb goes unchecked. The CDR3 runs 13 residues. The germline CDR1 and CDR2 sequences are LNHNV and YYDKDF (reference sequence).

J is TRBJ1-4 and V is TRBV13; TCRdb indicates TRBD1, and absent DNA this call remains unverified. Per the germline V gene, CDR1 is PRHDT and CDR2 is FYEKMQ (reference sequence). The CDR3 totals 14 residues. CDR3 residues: CASSSGLEGEKLFF. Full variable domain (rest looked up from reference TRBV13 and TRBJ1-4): AAGVIQSPRHLIKEKRETATLKCYPIPRHDTVYWYQQGPGQDPQFLISFYEKMQSDKGSIPDRFSAQQFSDYHSELNMSSLELGDSALYFCASSSGLEGEKLFFGSGTQLSVL.

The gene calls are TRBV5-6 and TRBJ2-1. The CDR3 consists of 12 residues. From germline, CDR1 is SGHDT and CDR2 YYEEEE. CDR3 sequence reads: CASSPINNEQFF. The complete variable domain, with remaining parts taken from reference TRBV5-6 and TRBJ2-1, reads DAGVTQSPTHLIKTRGQQVTLRCSPKSGHDTVSWYQQALGQGPQFIFQYYEEEERQRGNFPDRFSGHQFPNYSSELNVNALLLGDSALYLCASSPINNEQFFGPGTRLTVL.

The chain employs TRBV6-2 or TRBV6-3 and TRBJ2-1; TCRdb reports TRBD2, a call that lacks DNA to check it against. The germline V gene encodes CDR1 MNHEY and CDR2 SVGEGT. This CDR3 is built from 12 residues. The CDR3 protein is CASSYGRQEPFF.

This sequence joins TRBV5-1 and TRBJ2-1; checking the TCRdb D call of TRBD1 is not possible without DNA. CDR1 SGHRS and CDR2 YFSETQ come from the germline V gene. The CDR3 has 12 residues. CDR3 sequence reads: CASYTGNNEQFF.

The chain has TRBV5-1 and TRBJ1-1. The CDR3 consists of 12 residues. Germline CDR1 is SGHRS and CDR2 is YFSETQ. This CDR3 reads CASSLDGTEAFF.

CDR3 sequence reads: CSVEGGDRTYYEQYF. The chain uses TRBV29-1 and TRBJ2-7; TCRdb's D call, TRBD1, is unchecked because there is no DNA. Per germline, CDR1 SQVTM and CDR2 ANQGSEA. This CDR3 contains 15 residues.

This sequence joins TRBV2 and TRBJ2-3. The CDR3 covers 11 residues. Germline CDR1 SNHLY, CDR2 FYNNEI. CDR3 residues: CAILPADTQYF.

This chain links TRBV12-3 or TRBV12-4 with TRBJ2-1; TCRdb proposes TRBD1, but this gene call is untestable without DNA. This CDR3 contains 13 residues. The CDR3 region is CASSSGRHNEQFF.